One sample yielded the 8 T cell receptor beta chains listed below, sequenced in a study of neurological immune-mediated disorders. MiXCR was run by TCRdb on the 5' RACE reads, yielding one entry per CDR3 protein. The table has about 38,000 distinct CDR3 sequences, roughly 4.8% seen once. Sequenced: CD4+ T cells from blood. These receptors all come from a man younger than 35 in good health.

This rearrangement joins TRBV7-2 to TRBJ2-7; D might be TRBD1 (5 bases). Germline V gene lookup returns CDR1 SGHTA and CDR2 FQGNSA. The CDR3 extends over 11 amino acids. The V gene lost 6 bases and the J gene lost 3 bases, with 6 bases spanning the gap. For the CDR3, the DNA is TGTGCCAGCAGTGACAGCTACGAGCAGTACTTC. It specifies CASSDSYEQYF. Full variable domain (remainder filled in from reference TRBV7-2 and TRBJ2-7): GAGVSQSPSNKVTEKGKDVELRCDPISGHTALYWYRQSLGQGLEFLIYFQGNSAPDKSGLPSDRFSAERTGGSVSTLTIQRTQQEDSAVYLCASSDSYEQYFGPGTRLTVT.

V is TRBV20-1 and J is TRBJ2-7; 7 bases map to TRBD1. The CDR3 is made up of 13 amino acids. Germline loops: CDR1 DFQATT, CDR2 SNEGSKA (reference sequence). V dropped 3 bases and J dropped 0; count of bases not matched to a gene: 2. The CDR3 reads CSASDRDSYEQYF. In DNA, the CDR3 is TGCAGTGCTAGTGACAGGGACTCCTACGAGCAGTACTTC.

This clonotype was seen at least ten times. The V and J genes are TRBV20-1 and TRBJ2-1, with TRBD2 identical over 11 bases. With V trimmed by 3 bases and J by 6 bases, 10 bases remained unmatched. This CDR3 region has 16 residues. Germline V lookup: CDR1 DFQATT, CDR2 SNEGSKA (reference sequence). The CDR3 sequence is CSARNPGSGGANEQFF. CDR3 in DNA: TGCAGTGCTAGGAATCCGGGTAGCGGGGGGGCCAATGAGCAGTTCTTC.

This clonotype was seen ten or more times. The V gene is TRBV12-3 or TRBV12-4, the J gene TRBJ1-2; D gene unclear. V was shortened by 1 base and J by 4 bases, with 1 base between the two germline ends. This CDR3 contains 11 residues. The CDR3 here is CASSLGYGYTF. CDR3 bases: TGTGCCAGCAGTTTAGGCTATGGCTACACCTTC.

This clonotype was detected many times. The chain links TRBV5-1 to TRBJ2-5; no clear D gene. This CDR3 is built from 16 residues. V gave up 7 bases and J gave up 1 base, with 20 bases separating them. Looked up from germline, CDR1 is SGHRS and CDR2 is YFSETQ. The CDR3 sequence: CASSTDPPRSQETQYF. As DNA, the CDR3 is TGCGCCAGCTCCACCGACCCGCCGCGCTCCCAAGAGACCCAGTACTTC.

This clonotype came up many times. The gene calls are TRBV7-8 and TRBJ1-5; tentative D call: TRBD1 (5 bases). The CDR3 is 15 amino acids. The V gene's germline CDR1 is SGHVS and CDR2 FQNEAQ. Trimming cost V 5 bases and J 3 bases, with 14 bases left between them. The CDR3 DNA follows: TGTGCCAGCAGCATTACAGGACGTAACAATCAGCCCCAGCATTTT. Its protein product is CASSITGRNNQPQHF.

This clonotype was picked up many times. The CDR3 sequence: CASSLGSLAGGTDTQYF. CDR3 coding DNA: TGTGCCAGCAGCTTAGGCTCTCTAGCGGGGGGCACAGATACGCAGTATTTT. The V call is TRBV7-2, the J call TRBJ2-3; 10 bases are a match to TRBD2. The CDR3 totals 17 residues. Trimming removed 1 base from V and 1 base from J; junction bases left unmatched: 5. Looked up from germline, CDR1 is SGHTA and CDR2 is FQGNSA.

This clonotype was seen repeatedly, ten times or more. The chain joins TRBV6-5 to TRBJ1-5; D gene uncertain. From germline, CDR1 is MNHEY and CDR2 SVGAGI. There are 15 residues in the CDR3. The V gene lost 0 bases and the J gene lost 5 bases, with 11 bases spanning the gap. The CDR3 region has the DNA TGTGCCAGCAGTTACTCGGGGTTGACTGATCAGCCCCAGCATTTT. As protein: CASSYSGLTDQPQHF.